The 25 T cell receptor beta chains below were found in one sample sequenced in a study of identical twins. One entry per CDR3 protein results from TCRdb running MiXCR on the 5' RACE reads. The repertoire has 300,000 to 350,000 distinct CDR3 sequences, around an eighth of them found once; the top ten carry roughly 7%. In addition, the sample was reused for a study of yellow fever vaccine responses in identical twins.

Material for sequencing was CD8+ T cells sorted from blood. Source of these receptors: a woman under 30 in good health.

This clonotype was counted at least ten times. The chain couples TRBV7-2 to TRBJ2-1, with D unclear. This CDR3 is built from 14 residues. V shed 0 bases and J shed 3 bases, with 6 bases lying between them. Germline CDR1 is SGHTA and CDR2 is FQGNSA. The CDR3 DNA sequence: TGTGCCAGCAGCTTAGCGCGTCACTACAATGAGCAGTTCTTC. This codes for CASSLARHYNEQFF.

Ten or more counts support this clonotype. The rearrangement links TRBV4-1 to TRBJ2-7; 7 bases match TRBD1. This CDR3 comprises 16 residues. Germline V lookup: CDR1 MGHRA, CDR2 YSYEKL. The trim removed 1 base at V and 3 bases at J, leaving 9 bases unmatched. The CDR3 bases are TGCGCCAGCAGCCAAGCTTCTTCCGGGACAGTCTACGAGCAGTACTTC. Protein product: CASSQASSGTVYEQYF.

This clonotype was found many times. The V and J genes are TRBV4-1 and TRBJ2-3, with 7 bases aligning to TRBD2. V lost 4 bases to trimming and J lost 2 bases; unmatched junction nucleotides: 15. Germline V CDR1 and CDR2: MGHRA, YSYEKL. This CDR3 is built from 18 residues. Here the CDR3 reads CASSLPGGVSLNTDTQYF. The CDR3 nucleotides are TGCGCCAGCAGCCTCCCGGGGGGAGTTTCCCTCAACACAGATACGCAGTATTTT.

This chain connects TRBV2 to TRBJ2-1; 8 nucleotides line up with TRBD2. CDR3 length equals 18 residues. Germline values: CDR1 SNHLY, CDR2 FYNNEI. The trim removed 4 bases at V and 1 base at J, leaving 12 bases unmatched. The CDR3 DNA reads TGTGCCAGCAGTGTTGGGCTAGCGGGCCAATTTTCCTACAATGAGCAGTTCTTC. Translated, it gives CASSVGLAGQFSYNEQFF.

The rearrangement uses TRBV7-3 and TRBJ2-3; 9 bases line up with TRBD1. CDR1 and CDR2 from the germline V gene are SGHTA and FQGTGA. CDR3 size: 16 residues. V dropped 5 bases and J dropped 7; count of bases not matched to a gene: 13. The CDR3 nucleotides are TGTGCCAGCAGCCCAGTCGGGACAGGGTTTGGAAATACGCAGTATTTT. It yields the protein CASSPVGTGFGNTQYF.

The V and J genes are TRBV4-2 and TRBJ2-5, with D tentatively TRBD2 (6 bases). Per germline, CDR1 LGHNA and CDR2 YNFKEQ. The CDR3 totals 16 residues. Trimming cost V 1 base and J 3 bases, with 15 bases left between them. The CDR3 region has the DNA TGTGCCAGCAGCCAAGGTTGGGGGGTCTCGAAAGAGACCCAGTACTTC. Encoded protein: CASSQGWGVSKETQYF.

V gene TRBV12-3 or TRBV12-4 combines with J gene TRBJ2-1; the match to TRBD2 covers 13 bases. The CDR3 runs 20 residues. The J segment lost 5 bases and the V segment lost 0 bases, leaving 13 bases of the junction unmatched. The CDR3 reads CASSLASGLAGNLGDNEQFF. CDR3 coding DNA: TGTGCCAGCAGTTTAGCGTCGGGACTAGCGGGGAACCTGGGGGACAATGAGCAGTTCTTC.

V is TRBV24-1 and J is TRBJ2-2; TRBD1 might be the D (7 bases). Germline CDR1 KGHDR, CDR2 SFDVKD. Trimming left V 4 bases short and J 4 bases short, with 15 bases between. The CDR3 is 16 residues long. The CDR3 DNA is TGTGCCACCAGTGACAATGACCAGGGGGGCACCGGGGAGCTGTTTTTT. This sequence encodes CATSDNDQGGTGELFF.

Many counts were recorded for this clonotype. The V gene is TRBV5-1, the J gene TRBJ2-3; D assignment may be TRBD1 or TRBD2 (5 bases each). This CDR3 spans 18 amino acids. Deletions cut 0 bases from V and 0 bases from J, with 17 bases between. The germline V gene has CDR1 SGHRS and CDR2 YFSETQ. CDR3 nucleotide sequence: TGCGCCAGCAGCTTGGCCAATAGGGACCCTTCTAGCACAGATACGCAGTATTTT. Encoded protein: CASSLANRDPSSTDTQYF. Complete variable domain (other parts from reference TRBV5-1 and TRBJ2-3): KAGVTQTPRYLIKTRGQQVTLSCSPISGHRSVSWYQQTPGQGLQFLFEYFSETQRNKGNFPGRFSGRQFSNSRSEMNVSTLELGDSALYLCASSLANRDPSSTDTQYFGPGTRLTVL.

This chain links TRBV7-9 with TRBJ1-2; weak D call: TRBD1 (5 bases). Deletions cut 0 bases from V and 5 bases from J, with 13 bases between. The CDR3 length is 15 residues. Germline V CDR1 and CDR2: SEHNR, FQNEAQ (reference sequence). CDR3: CASSLAPGPHYGYTF. As DNA, the CDR3 is TGTGCCAGCAGCTTAGCCCCGGGGCCTCATTATGGCTACACCTTC.

This clonotype was seen ten or more times. J is TRBJ2-2 and V is TRBV12-3 or TRBV12-4; 11 bases line up with TRBD2. V dropped 1 base and J dropped 0; count of bases not matched to a gene: 4. The CDR3 contains 18 residues. CDR3 region: CASSLVLAGGSNTGELFF. For the CDR3, the DNA is TGTGCCAGCAGTTTAGTGCTAGCGGGAGGCTCGAACACCGGGGAGCTGTTTTTT.

The genes are TRBV5-1 and TRBJ2-1; 10 bases are a match to TRBD2. V shed 2 bases and J 7 bases; nucleotides not matched to a gene: 9. The CDR3 consists of 16 residues. CDR1 and CDR2 (germline): SGHRS, YFSETQ. CDR3 sequence reads: CASSFALLAGDNEQFF. CDR3 coding DNA: TGCGCCAGCAGCTTCGCCCTCCTAGCGGGAGATAATGAGCAGTTCTTC. The variable domain in full, completed from reference TRBV5-1 and TRBJ2-1, reads KAGVTQTPRYLIKTRGQQVTLSCSPISGHRSVSWYQQTPGQGLQFLFEYFSETQRNKGNFPGRFSGRQFSNSRSEMNVSTLELGDSALYLCASSFALLAGDNEQFFGPGTRLTVL.

This clonotype has just a few counts. This chain joins TRBV11-2 and TRBJ2-3; 13 bases fit TRBD2. The CDR3 covers 19 residues. The junction had 7 bases not matched to a gene; V was cut back by 1 base and J by 0 bases. The germline CDR1 and CDR2 sequences are SGHAT and FQNNGV. The chain's CDR3 is CASSLVGTSGETSTDTQYF. In DNA form, the CDR3 reads TGTGCCAGCAGCTTAGTCGGGACTAGCGGGGAGACTAGCACAGATACGCAGTATTTT.

This clonotype was recorded at least ten times. J is TRBJ1-1 and V is TRBV12-3 or TRBV12-4; 8 bases fit TRBD1. This CDR3 contains 15 residues. The ends lost 4 bases at V and 1 base at J; junction bases unmatched: 5. The CDR3 here is CASSSSGTGNTEAFF. The CDR3 DNA reads as TGTGCCAGCAGTTCCTCTGGGACAGGGAACACTGAAGCTTTCTTT.

Only a few counts were recorded for this clonotype. The CDR3 loop is CASSQEHFPEAFF. The CDR3 DNA sequence: TGTGCCAGCAGCCAAGAGCATTTCCCTGAAGCTTTCTTT. The chain employs TRBV3-1 and TRBJ1-1; D unresolved. V was clipped by 0 bases and J by 6 bases, with 8 bases between them. The length of the CDR3 is 13 residues. In germline, CDR1 is LGHDT, CDR2 YNNKEL (reference sequence). Combining the CDR3 with reference TRBV3-1 and TRBJ1-1 gives the whole variable domain DTAVSQTPKYLVTQMGNDKSIKCEQNLGHDTMYWYKQDSKKFLKIMFSYNNKELIINETVPNRFSPKSPDKAHLNLHINSLELGDSAVYFCASSQEHFPEAFFGQGTRLTVV.

This clonotype was seen only a few times. The genes are TRBV3-1 and TRBJ2-2, with 11 bases aligning to TRBD2. The CDR3 length is 16 residues. The J segment lost 7 bases and the V segment lost 0 bases, leaving 4 bases of the junction unmatched. Germline values: CDR1 LGHDT, CDR2 YNNKEL (reference sequence). As DNA, the CDR3 is TGTGCCAGCAGCCAAGATAGCGGGGGGGCCCACGGGGAGCTGTTTTTT. Its protein is CASSQDSGGAHGELFF.

This clonotype has at least ten counts. This chain links TRBV6-1 with TRBJ1-1; 8 nucleotides match TRBD1. The V gene's germline CDR1 is MNHNS and CDR2 SASEGT. The J segment lost 4 bases and the V segment lost 2 bases, leaving 3 bases of the junction unmatched. CDR3 size: 14 residues. The DNA for the CDR3 is TGTGCCAGCAGTGAATATACAGGGGGCACTGAAGCTTTCTTT. Translating it yields CASSEYTGGTEAFF.

The chain links TRBV20-1 to TRBJ2-7; 9 positions agree with TRBD1. The CDR3 runs to 16 residues. V trimming: 5 bases; J trimming: 0 bases; junction bases outside the gene matches: 11. CDR1 is DFQATT, CDR2 SNEGSKA, per germline (reference sequence). CDR3 residues: CSAYLSGTGSSYEQYF. CDR3 DNA: TGCAGTGCTTATCTATCCGGGACAGGGAGCTCCTACGAGCAGTACTTC.

The rearrangement uses TRBV14 and TRBJ1-4, with TRBD1 matching over 10 bases. The ends lost 5 bases at V and 7 bases at J; junction bases unmatched: 16. The CDR3 is made up of 18 amino acids. CDR1 SGHDN and CDR2 FVKESK come from the germline V gene. The CDR3 DNA reads as TGTGCCAGCAGCGTACAAACCGGGACAGGGGAAGGTGGTGAAAAACTGTTTTTT. This translates into CASSVQTGTGEGGEKLFF. Filled out from reference TRBV14 and TRBJ1-4, the complete variable domain reads EAGVTQFPSHSVIEKGQTVTLRCDPISGHDNLYWYRRVMGKEIKFLLHFVKESKQDESGMPNNRFLAERTGGTYSTLKVQPAELEDSGVYFCASSVQTGTGEGGEKLFFGSGTQLSVL.

This clonotype was detected only a few times. This rearrangement joins TRBV7-2 to TRBJ2-3, with 8 bases identical to TRBD2. The CDR3 covers 16 residues. V lost 1 base and J lost 6; bases outside the gene matches: 9. CDR1 and CDR2 from the germline V gene are SGHTA and FQGNSA. The CDR3 bases are TGTGCCAGCAGCTTAGGTAGCGGGACCTTCGCTGATACGCAGTATTTT. Amino acid sequence: CASSLGSGTFADTQYF.

Only a few counts were recorded for this clonotype. V is TRBV4-1 and J is TRBJ1-2; no clear D gene. This CDR3 is built from 20 residues. Germline V gives CDR1 MGHRA, CDR2 YSYEKL. V lost 0 bases, J lost 4 bases, and 27 bases lay in between. The DNA for the CDR3 is TGCGCCAGCAGCCAAGATAGGGCCCCAGCGTGGTTGCCCTGGTTCTATGGCTACACCTTC. It codes for CASSQDRAPAWLPWFYGYTF.

The genes are TRBV7-9 and TRBJ2-2; TRBD1 matches 7 bases. The ends lost 5 bases at V and 5 bases at J; junction bases unmatched: 2. CDR3 length: 13 amino acids. Looked up from germline, CDR1 is SEHNR and CDR2 is FQNEAQ (reference sequence). This CDR3 reads CASSQTGTGELFF. As DNA, the CDR3 is TGTGCCAGCAGCCAGACAGGGACCGGGGAGCTGTTTTTT.

This clonotype has more than one count but fewer than ten. This chain joins TRBV11-2 and TRBJ2-5; D is uncertain. V was shortened by 7 bases and J by 2 bases, with 29 bases between the two germline ends. CDR3 length equals 19 residues. In germline, CDR1 is SGHAT, CDR2 FQNNGV. The CDR3 loop reads CASTQKLIPRTEPQETQYF. In nucleotides, the CDR3 is TGTGCCAGCACCCAAAAGTTAATTCCCCGGACGGAACCTCAAGAGACCCAGTACTTC.

A word on this clonotype: The germline gene is not matched at one end of the junction; a read error may be the cause. The rearrangement joins TRBV9 to TRBJ2-1; D not resolved. The CDR3 runs to 15 residues. The V gene's germline CDR1 is SGDLS and CDR2 YYNGEE. The CDR3 nucleotides read TGTGCCAGCAGCGTAGAGGACCCACGGTACAGTGAGCAGTTCTTC. Translation gives CASSVEDPRYSEQFF.

This clonotype was counted at least ten times. The genes are TRBV12-3 or TRBV12-4 and TRBJ2-3; 11 nucleotides line up with TRBD2. After removal of 5 bases from V and 7 bases from J, the junction contained 8 bases not matched to a gene. The CDR3 is made up of 15 amino acids. CDR3 sequence (DNA): TGTGCCAGCAGTCCTAGCGGGGGGACTTATAATACGCAGTATTTT. Protein: CASSPSGGTYNTQYF.